Below, 3 T cell receptor beta chains from the same sample are listed, as sequenced in a study of T cell changes during pregnancy in multiple sclerosis (dated by TCRdb to about 2019). The library was built by means of the immunoSEQ multiplex PCR assay. TCRdb holds this immuneACCESS table with in-frame rearrangements only. Some clones are missing; in checked studies, unresolved V genes explain under half, and the rest has no known cause. In all, the sample holds tens of thousands of clones, and 90% of those were seen once. The ten largest account for around 1.4% of the sample. Sequencing was performed on peripheral blood, taken in the third trimester of pregnancy. These receptors came from a female donor with multiple sclerosis, enrolled in a pregnancy study.

The V and J genes are TRBV7-2 and TRBJ1-2, with 7 bases lining up with TRBD1. Germline-derived CDR1 and CDR2 are SGHTA and FQGNSA. The CDR3 totals 12 residues. The V and J ends lost 6 bases and 4 bases, in that order; junction bases with no gene match: 2. Here the CDR3 DNA reads TGTGCCAGCAGGAGGGACAGCTATGGCTACACCTTC. Protein: CASRRDSYGYTF.

The chain carries TRBV5-8 and TRBJ2-3, with TRBD1 as a possible D gene (6 bases). The CDR3 totals 14 residues. With 0 bases removed from V and 1 base from J, the gap between germline ends came to 6 bases. Germline V gene lookup returns CDR1 SGHTS and CDR2 YDEGEE. CDR3 sequence reads: CASSLDRGTDTQYF. In DNA, the CDR3 is TGTGCCAGCAGCTTGGACAGGGGCACAGATACGCAGTATTTT.

V usage is TRBV10-1 and J usage is TRBJ2-7, with TRBD2 matching 12 bases. The CDR3 is 14 residues long. V lost 5 bases and J lost 5; bases outside the gene matches: 4. Germline assignment: CDR1 WNHNN and CDR2 SYGVQD (reference sequence). CDR3 amino acids: CASSLAGGTDEQYF. CDR3 DNA: TGCGCCAGCAGTCTAGCGGGAGGGACTGACGAGCAGTACTTC.